This TCR beta chain was obtained from a study of cytomegalovirus exposure and HLA in healthy donors. General study points: Presence/absence analyses assumed roughly uniform sequencing depth across donors, which may not hold. The availability of immune exposure information extended only to CMV serostatus.

Primers included in the PCR were 60 Vbeta and 13 Jbeta primers. The method was immunoSEQ multiplex PCR; TCRdb's version includes in-frame clones alone and lacks a portion of them. The table lists tens of thousands of clones, roughly 76% of them singletons, with roughly 6.3% in the top ten. As for this clone: Its specificity is not known.

With V trimmed by 6 bases and J by 7 bases, 8 bases remained unmatched. CDR1 is LNHNV, CDR2 YYDKDF, per germline (reference sequence). The CDR3 has 13 amino acids. Sample: PBMCs. This receptor was taken from a man between 25 and 39 years old in good health and CMV-seronegative. The genes are TRBV15 and TRBJ1-2; 7 bases fit TRBD1. The CDR3 nucleotides are TGTGCCACCAGACTCGACAGGGTCGGTGGCTACACCTTC. Translating gives CATRLDRVGGYTF. Supplemented by reference TRBV15 and TRBJ1-2, the full variable domain reads DAMVIQNPRYQVTQFGKPVTLSCSQTLNHNVMYWYQQKSSQAPKLLFHYYDKDFNNEADTPDNFQSRRPNTSFCFLDIRSPGLGDTAMYLCATRLDRVGGYTFGSGTRLTVV.